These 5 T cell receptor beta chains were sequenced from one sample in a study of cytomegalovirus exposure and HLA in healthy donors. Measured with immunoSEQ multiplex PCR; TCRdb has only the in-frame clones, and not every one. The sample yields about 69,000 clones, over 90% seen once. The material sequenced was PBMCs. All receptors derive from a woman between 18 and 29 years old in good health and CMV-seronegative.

The CDR3 sequence is CASSPPGGNSGNTIYF. The CDR3 DNA follows: TGTGCCAGCAGCCCGCCGGGGGGGAACTCTGGAAACACCATATATTTT. V and J are TRBV14 and TRBJ1-3; perhaps TRBD1 as D (5 bases). V lost 4 bases, J lost 0 bases, and 13 bases lay in between. The CDR3 spans 16 residues. Germline V gene sequence: CDR1 SGHDN, CDR2 FVKESK.

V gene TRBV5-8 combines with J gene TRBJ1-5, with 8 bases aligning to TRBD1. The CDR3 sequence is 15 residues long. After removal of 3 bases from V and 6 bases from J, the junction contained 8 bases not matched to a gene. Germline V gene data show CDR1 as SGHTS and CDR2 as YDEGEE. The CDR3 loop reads CASSYLQGAAQPQHF. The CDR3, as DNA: TGTGCCAGCAGCTATCTGCAGGGGGCGGCTCAGCCCCAGCATTTT.

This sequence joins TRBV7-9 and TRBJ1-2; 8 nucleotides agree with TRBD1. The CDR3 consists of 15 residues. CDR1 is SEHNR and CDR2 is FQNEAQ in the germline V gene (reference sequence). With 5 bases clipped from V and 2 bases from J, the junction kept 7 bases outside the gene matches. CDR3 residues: CASSPPDRVNYGYTF. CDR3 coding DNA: TGTGCCAGCAGCCCCCCGGACAGGGTGAACTATGGCTACACCTTC.

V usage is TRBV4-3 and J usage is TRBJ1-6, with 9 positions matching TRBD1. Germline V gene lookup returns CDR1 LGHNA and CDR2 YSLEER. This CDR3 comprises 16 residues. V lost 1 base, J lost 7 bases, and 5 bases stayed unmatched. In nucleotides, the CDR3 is TGCGCCAGCAGCCAAGGGACAGGGGACCCCAATTCACCCCTCCACTTT. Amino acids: CASSQGTGDPNSPLHF.

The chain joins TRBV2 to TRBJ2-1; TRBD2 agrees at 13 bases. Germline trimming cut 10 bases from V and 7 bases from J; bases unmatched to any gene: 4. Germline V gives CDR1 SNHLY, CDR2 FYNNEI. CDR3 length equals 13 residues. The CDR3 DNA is TGTGCCATGGGGACTAGCGGGAAAAATGAGCAGTTCTTC. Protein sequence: CAMGTSGKNEQFF.